This T cell receptor (beta chain) appears in the sequencing data of a study of blood T cell repertoires in COVID-19. Whole-study context: Researchers got acute and convalescent COVID-19 samples from the United States, Italy and Spain. PBMCs, B-cell-depleted T cells, or T cells provided the cDNA or gDNA that made up the material.

As processed by the authors: Researchers report that nucleated cell counts were estimated from reference gene primer amplification. TCRdb's copy holds only in-frame clones and misses some; the assay was immunoSEQ multiplex PCR. V, J and clone size derive from that table, while D and trimming were established from the DNA sequence. The sample lists around 250,000 clones, roughly 80% occurring once. The CDR3 length is 15 residues. V lost 1 base, J lost 1 base, and 11 bases lay in between. Germline V gene sequence: CDR1 SGHAT, CDR2 FQNNGV. This receptor was taken from a woman aged 18-35 years with acute or convalescent COVID-19. This chain uses TRBV11-2 with TRBJ2-7; D is possibly TRBD1 (6 bases). The sequenced sample consisted of peripheral blood. CDR3 in DNA: TGTGCCAGCAGCTTAGGTGGGGACAATTCCTACGAGCAGTACTTC. Translated, it gives CASSLGGDNSYEQYF.